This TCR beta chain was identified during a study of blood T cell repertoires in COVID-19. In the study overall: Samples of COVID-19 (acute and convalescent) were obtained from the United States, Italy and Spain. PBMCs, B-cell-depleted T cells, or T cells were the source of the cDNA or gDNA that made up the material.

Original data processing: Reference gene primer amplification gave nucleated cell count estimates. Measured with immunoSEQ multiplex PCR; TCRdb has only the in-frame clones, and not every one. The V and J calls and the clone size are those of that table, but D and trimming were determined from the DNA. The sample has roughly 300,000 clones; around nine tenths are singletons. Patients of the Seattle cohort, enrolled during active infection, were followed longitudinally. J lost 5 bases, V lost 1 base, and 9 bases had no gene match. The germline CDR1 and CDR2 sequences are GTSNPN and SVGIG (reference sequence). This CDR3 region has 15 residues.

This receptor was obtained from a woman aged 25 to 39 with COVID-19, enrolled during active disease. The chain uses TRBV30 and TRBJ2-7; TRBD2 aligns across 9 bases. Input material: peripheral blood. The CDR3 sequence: CAWSARLAGLHEQYF. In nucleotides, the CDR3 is TGTGCCTGGAGTGCCCGGCTAGCGGGACTTCACGAGCAGTACTTC.